This T cell receptor (beta chain) emerged from a study of blood T cell repertoires in COVID-19. Data came from immunoSEQ multiplex PCR; TCRdb stores just in-frame clones and leaves some out. Found here are some 100,000 clones, roughly 87% of them singletons; the top ten hold 5.5% to 6.5%. This clone has only one observation. This CDR3 is built from 18 residues. After removal of 5 bases from V and 0 bases from J, the junction contained 8 bases not matched to a gene. The germline V gene encodes CDR1 SGHDT and CDR2 YYEEEE. The chain carries TRBV5-6 and TRBJ2-1; 13 nucleotides line up with TRBD2. Input material: peripheral blood. This receptor was taken from a woman aged 55-70 years with acute or convalescent COVID-19. The CDR3 is CASSRGTSGASSYNEQFF. The CDR3 coding sequence is TGTGCCAGCAGTCGTGGGACTAGCGGGGCCAGCTCCTACAATGAGCAGTTCTTC.